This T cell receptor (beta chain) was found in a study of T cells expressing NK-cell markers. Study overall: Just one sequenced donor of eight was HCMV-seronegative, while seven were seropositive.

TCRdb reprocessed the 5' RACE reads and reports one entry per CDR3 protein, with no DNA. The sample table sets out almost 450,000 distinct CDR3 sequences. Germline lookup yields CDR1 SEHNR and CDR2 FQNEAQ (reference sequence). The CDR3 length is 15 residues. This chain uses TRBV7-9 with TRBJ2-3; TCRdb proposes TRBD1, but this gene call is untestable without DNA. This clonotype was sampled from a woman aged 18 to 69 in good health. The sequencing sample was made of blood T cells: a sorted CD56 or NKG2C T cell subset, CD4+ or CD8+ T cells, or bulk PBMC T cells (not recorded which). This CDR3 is CASRSAVVGPDTQYF.